Below, 5 T cell receptor beta chains from the same sample are listed, as sequenced in a study of OX40 agonist ivuxolimab in advanced cancers. Sequenced by immunoSEQ multiplex PCR; TCRdb stores in-frame clones only, minus some. The data hold approximately 30,000 clones, with approximately 84% observed a single time. This material consisted of CD4+ or CD8+ T cells sorted from blood, taken in a trial of the OX40 agonist ivuxolimab. These receptors were taken from an adult with an advanced solid tumor such as melanoma, head and neck, liver or kidney cancer.

The chain couples TRBV6-1 to TRBJ1-1, with D uncertain. The germline CDR1 and CDR2 sequences are MNHNS and SASEGT. V was trimmed by 2 bases and J by 4 bases, leaving 14 bases between them. The CDR3 length is 15 residues. CDR3 protein: CASSESVHLGTEAFF. The CDR3 DNA sequence: TGTGCCAGCAGTGAATCCGTGCACTTGGGCACTGAAGCTTTCTTT.

The chain couples TRBV2 to TRBJ2-5, with no clear D. The tail of the sequence fits TRBJ2-7 better, so the J call may be wrong. Germline CDR1 and CDR2: SNHLY and FYNNEI. The CDR3 covers 12 residues. The CDR3 protein is CASSESSYEQYF. CDR3 DNA sequence: TGTGCCAGCAGTGAATCGAGCTACGAGCAGTACTTC.

This clone was seen more than once but under ten times. This chain links TRBV5-6 with TRBJ2-1; 7 bases line up with TRBD2. Trimming cost V 0 bases and J 3 bases; bases outside gene matches: 3. The CDR3 is made up of 15 amino acids. In germline, CDR1 is SGHDT, CDR2 YYEEEE. The chain's CDR3 is CASSLVGGGYNEQFF. Written as DNA, the CDR3 is TGTGCCAGCAGCTTGGTTGGCGGGGGCTACAATGAGCAGTTCTTC.

This rearrangement joins TRBV11-2 to TRBJ1-5, with D possibly matching TRBD1 (5 bases). The CDR3 covers 15 residues. V was clipped by 1 base and J by 2 bases, with 9 bases between them. Germline values: CDR1 SGHAT, CDR2 FQNNGV. For the CDR3, the DNA is TGTGCCAGCAGCTTAGGCGGGGGAGGCAATCAGCCCCAGCATTTT. As protein: CASSLGGGGNQPQHF. Drawing the rest from reference TRBV11-2 and TRBJ1-5, the complete variable domain is EAGVAQSPRYKIIEKRQSVAFWCNPISGHATLYWYQQILGQGPKLLIQFQNNGVVDDSQLPKDRFSAERLKGVDSTLKIQPAKLEDSAVYLCASSLGGGGNQPQHFGDGTRLSIL.

This chain links TRBV27 with TRBJ2-3; the D gene is possibly TRBD2 (5 bases). V lost 5 bases and J 4 bases, leaving 25 bases between the germline ends. Germline V lookup: CDR1 MNHEY, CDR2 SMNVEV (reference sequence). The CDR3 loop spans 18 amino acids. The CDR3 protein is CASSALFFSVQRADTQYF. The CDR3, as DNA: TGTGCCAGCAGTGCCCTCTTCTTTTCGGTGCAGAGGGCAGATACGCAGTATTTT.